The 31 T cell receptor beta chains reported below all come from one sample, sequenced in a study of preoperative IRX-2 immunotherapy in early breast cancer. Described treatment: preoperative locoregional IRX-2 cytokine immunotherapy. Generated by immunoSEQ multiplex PCR, the TCRdb table keeps only in-frame clones and is missing some. The sample holds over 60,000 clones, roughly 94% seen once. Collection of the sample occurred from a patient treated with IRX-2 immunotherapy. Every receptor here comes from a human donor with breast cancer.

This chain connects TRBV28 to TRBJ2-7, with D perhaps given as TRBD1 or TRBD2 (5 bases each). The CDR3 is made up of 14 amino acids. V was shortened by 5 bases and J by 3 bases, with 14 bases between the two germline ends. Germline assignment: CDR1 MDHEN and CDR2 SYDVKM. CDR3 loop: CASSDRDGLYEQYF. The CDR3 coding sequence is TGTGCCAGCAGTGACCGGGACGGACTCTACGAGCAGTACTTC. The whole variable domain, filled in from reference TRBV28 and TRBJ2-7, reads DVKVTQSSRYLVKRTGEKVFLECVQDMDHENMFWYRQDPGLGLRLIYFSYDVKMKEKGDIPEGYSVSREKKERFSLILESASTNQTSMYLCASSDRDGLYEQYFGPGTRLTVT.

The gene calls are TRBV2 and TRBJ2-1, with 8 bases that match TRBD1. The V gene's germline CDR1 is SNHLY and CDR2 FYNNEI. Unmatched junction bases numbered 3, after V lost 6 bases and J lost 8 bases. The CDR3 loop spans 12 amino acids. The chain's CDR3 is CASRVTGDEQFF. The CDR3 DNA sequence: TGTGCCAGCAGGGTGACAGGGGATGAGCAGTTCTTC.

The chain links TRBV10-3 to TRBJ2-7, with D possibly matching TRBD1 (6 bases). V was cut by 5 bases and J by 0 bases, with 11 bases left in between. The CDR3 totals 14 residues. In germline, CDR1 is ENHRY, CDR2 SYGVKD. The CDR3 loop is CAISSDSGSYEQYF. In DNA, the CDR3 is TGTGCCATCAGTTCGGACAGTGGCTCCTACGAGCAGTACTTC.

V gene TRBV19 combines with J gene TRBJ1-5, with a possible D match to TRBD1 (5 bases). The CDR3 runs 14 residues. V was trimmed by 3 bases and J by 4 bases, leaving 10 bases between them. The V gene's germline CDR1 is LNHDA and CDR2 SQIVND (reference sequence). Written as DNA, the CDR3 is TGTGCCAGTAGTATGGGGCTTCGTAATCAGCCCCAGCATTTT. Translation gives CASSMGLRNQPQHF.

This clone was observed a handful of times. The rearrangement joins TRBV11-2 to TRBJ2-6; the D gene could be TRBD1 or TRBD2 (6 bases each). Trimming took off 2 bases at V and 7 bases at J, with 21 bases between the two ends. Germline-derived CDR1 and CDR2 are SGHAT and FQNNGV. This CDR3 region has 18 residues. CDR3 loop: CASSLFGGRGLVANVLTF. CDR3 nucleotide sequence: TGTGCCAGCAGCTTATTCGGCGGCAGGGGACTCGTAGCCAACGTCCTGACTTTC.

This rearrangement joins TRBV13 to TRBJ2-5, with a tentative D call TRBD1 (6 bases). Trimming stripped 5 bases from V and 5 bases from J, with 21 bases between. The CDR3 is 16 amino acids. Germline V lookup: CDR1 PRHDT, CDR2 FYEKMQ (reference sequence). The CDR3 DNA reads TGTGCCAGCAGCGACCGGGACACCGGGACGCGGGAGACCCAGTACTTC. This codes for CASSDRDTGTRETQYF.

The rearrangement uses TRBV10-2 and TRBJ2-7; tentatively, D is TRBD1 (5 bases). Deletions cut 1 base from V and 2 bases from J, with 18 bases between. CDR1 is WSHSY, CDR2 SAAADI, per germline. This CDR3 comprises 17 residues. The CDR3 region is CASSEWGLPFTTYEQYF. The CDR3, as DNA: TGCGCCAGCAGTGAGTGGGGCCTCCCCTTTACTACCTACGAGCAGTACTTC.

This clone was recorded once. The rearrangement joins TRBV28 to TRBJ2-1, with unresolved D. The germline V and J ends were trimmed by 7 bases and 0 bases, with 10 bases remaining between them. The CDR3 runs 14 residues. The V gene's germline CDR1 is MDHEN and CDR2 SYDVKM. This CDR3 is CASTPVSSYNEQFF. The CDR3 nucleotides read TGTGCCAGCACTCCAGTTAGCTCCTACAATGAGCAGTTCTTC.

V usage is TRBV28 and J usage is TRBJ1-5, with unresolved D. The CDR3 extends over 18 amino acids. Trimming took 4 bases from V and 3 from J, leaving 22 bases between them. Germline-derived CDR1 and CDR2 are MDHEN and SYDVKM. The DNA of the CDR3 is TGTGCCAGCAGTTGGGATCGGGGTAGGGATTGGGACAATCAGCCCCAGCATTTT. Translation gives CASSWDRGRDWDNQPQHF.

The V and J genes are TRBV5-8 and TRBJ1-5, with a possible D match to TRBD1 (5 bases). Germline-derived CDR1 and CDR2 are SGHTS and YDEGEE. The CDR3 spans 15 residues. V lost 6 bases, J lost 4 bases, and 17 bases lay in between. The CDR3 sequence: CASTKTGEGNQPQHF. CDR3 DNA sequence: TGTGCCAGCACAAAAACAGGCGAGGGGAATCAGCCCCAGCATTTT.

This chain links TRBV11-3 with TRBJ2-7; 12 bases agree with TRBD1. This CDR3 is built from 15 residues. The trim removed 6 bases at V and 5 bases at J, leaving 8 bases unmatched. Germline V gene lookup returns CDR1 SGHNT and CDR2 YENEEA. The CDR3 region has the DNA TGTGCCAGCAGACTACCGGGACAGGGGGCCCACGAGCAGTACTTC. This translates into CASRLPGQGAHEQYF.

This chain uses TRBV30 with TRBJ2-7, with D possibly being TRBD2 (5 bases). This CDR3 comprises 14 residues. Per the germline V gene, CDR1 is GTSNPN and CDR2 is SVGIG (reference sequence). Trimming left V 0 bases short and J 2 bases short, with 11 bases between. CDR3 in amino acids: CAWSVGLKAYEQYF. Here the CDR3 DNA reads TGTGCCTGGAGTGTAGGACTGAAGGCCTACGAGCAGTACTTC.

The genes are TRBV20-1 and TRBJ1-2; no clear D gene. Trimming left V 7 bases short and J 6 bases short, with 6 bases between. Looked up from germline, CDR1 is DFQATT and CDR2 is SNEGSKA (reference sequence). This CDR3 contains 9 residues. CDR3 amino acids: CSVRNGYTF. CDR3 DNA: TGCAGTGTTAGGAATGGCTACACCTTC.

V gene TRBV7-2 combines with J gene TRBJ1-1; TRBD1 agrees at 7 bases. Germline V gene data show CDR1 as SGHTA and CDR2 as FQGNSA. This CDR3 region has 13 residues. J was trimmed by 5 bases and V by 5 bases; bases with no gene match: 5. The CDR3, as DNA: TGTGCCAGCAGCCAGGACAGGACGACTGAAGCTTTCTTT. This sequence encodes CASSQDRTTEAFF.

V gene TRBV19 combines with J gene TRBJ1-1, with 8 bases lining up with TRBD1. J lost 0 bases, V lost 6 bases, and 9 bases had no gene match. Germline assignment: CDR1 LNHDA and CDR2 SQIVND (reference sequence). This CDR3 is built from 16 residues. CDR3 amino acids: CASREIPTGVNTEAFF. CDR3 DNA: TGTGCCAGTAGAGAAATTCCGACAGGGGTGAACACTGAAGCTTTCTTT.

This chain joins TRBV4-1 and TRBJ2-1; D tentatively fits TRBD1 or TRBD2 (5 bases each). Germline CDR1 is MGHRA and CDR2 is YSYEKL. CDR3 size: 15 residues. The V and J ends lost 4 bases and 2 bases respectively, with 12 bases between them. CDR3 region: CASSPRDQTYNEQFF. In nucleotides, the CDR3 is TGCGCCAGCAGCCCTAGGGACCAAACCTACAATGAGCAGTTCTTC.

The chain combines TRBV5-1 with TRBJ2-7, with D unresolved. This CDR3 region has 13 residues. Germline V gives CDR1 SGHRS, CDR2 YFSETQ. The ends were cut back, 4 bases at V and 5 bases at J, with 13 bases in the middle. CDR3 loop: CASSPRSGHEQYF. The CDR3 DNA reads as TGCGCCAGCAGCCCCAGGTCCGGGCACGAGCAGTACTTC.

The V gene is TRBV27, the J gene TRBJ1-4; 7 bases map to TRBD1. After removal of 5 bases from V and 11 bases from J, the junction contained 11 bases not matched to a gene. From germline, CDR1 is MNHEY and CDR2 SMNVEV (reference sequence). The CDR3 is made up of 14 amino acids. The CDR3 spells CASSDRQGRDKLFF. The CDR3, as DNA: TGTGCCAGCAGTGATCGACAGGGTAGGGATAAACTGTTTTTT.

This sequence joins TRBV9 and TRBJ2-2; 10 positions agree with TRBD2. The germline V gene has CDR1 SGDLS and CDR2 YYNGEE. The CDR3 contains 15 residues. V was pared by 3 bases and J by 4 bases, with 3 bases of the junction left unmatched. CDR3 bases: TGTGCCAGCAGCGGATTAGCGGGGGGCACCGGGGAGCTGTTTTTT. Amino acids: CASSGLAGGTGELFF.

The chain uses TRBV13 and TRBJ1-3; D remains ambiguous. The CDR3 is made up of 14 amino acids. CDR1 PRHDT and CDR2 FYEKMQ come from the germline V gene (reference sequence). Trimming left V 3 bases short and J 0 bases short, with 6 bases between. The CDR3 DNA follows: TGTGCCAGCAGCTTTATTAACTCTGGAAACACCATATATTTT. Encoded protein: CASSFINSGNTIYF.

This sequence joins TRBV11-2 and TRBJ1-1; D unclear. CDR1 is SGHAT, CDR2 FQNNGV, per germline. V gave up 5 bases and J gave up 3 bases, with 10 bases separating them. This CDR3 region has 13 residues. DNA for the CDR3: TGTGCCAGCAGCACCGGACGGTACACTGAAGCTTTCTTT. Translation gives CASSTGRYTEAFF. The variable domain in full, completed from reference TRBV11-2 and TRBJ1-1, reads EAGVAQSPRYKIIEKRQSVAFWCNPISGHATLYWYQQILGQGPKLLIQFQNNGVVDDSQLPKDRFSAERLKGVDSTLKIQPAKLEDSAVYLCASSTGRYTEAFFGQGTRLTVV.

The chain has TRBV15 and TRBJ1-4, with D maybe TRBD1 (5 bases). The CDR3 is 16 amino acids. CDR1 and CDR2 from the germline V gene are LNHNV and YYDKDF (reference sequence). Trimming shortened V by 0 bases and J by 8 bases, and 16 bases separated the two germline ends. The CDR3 spells CATSRDERGNEEKLFF. CDR3 in DNA: TGTGCCACCAGCAGAGATGAGAGGGGCAACGAAGAAAAACTGTTTTTT.

This sequence joins TRBV7-9 and TRBJ1-1, with TRBD1 matching 8 bases. The CDR3 covers 14 residues. V lost 4 bases and J lost 8; bases outside the gene matches: 9. Germline lookup yields CDR1 SEHNR and CDR2 FQNEAQ (reference sequence). The chain's CDR3 is CASSYRGQGGEAFF. The CDR3 coding sequence is TGTGCCAGCAGCTATCGAGGACAGGGCGGGGAAGCTTTCTTT.

The V call is TRBV6-5, the J call TRBJ2-7; a weak D match, TRBD2 (5 bases). Germline-derived CDR1 and CDR2 are MNHEY and SVGAGI. Trimming pared 2 bases from V and 7 bases from J, leaving 21 bases between. The CDR3 runs to 16 residues. CDR3 coding DNA: TGTGCCAGCAGTTACCGGGGAAGCGCCGGGGTGAGGGAGCAGTACTTC. Translation gives CASSYRGSAGVREQYF.

This clone was recorded only once. The rearrangement uses TRBV2 and TRBJ2-5; D gene ambiguous. Germline V CDR1 and CDR2: SNHLY, FYNNEI. The CDR3 consists of 11 residues. V lost 6 bases and J lost 4, with 6 bases in between. The CDR3 protein is CASRARETQYF. The CDR3 coding sequence is TGTGCCAGCAGGGCCAGAGAGACCCAGTACTTC.

The chain recombines TRBV28 with TRBJ2-6, with D unclear. Trimming stripped 3 bases from V and 1 base from J, with 22 bases between. Germline CDR1 is MDHEN and CDR2 is SYDVKM. The length of the CDR3 is 20 residues. DNA of the CDR3: TGTGCCAGCAGTTTCGTGCCACGGACGTGGAAAGAGTCTGGGGCCAACGTCCTGACTTTC. Protein: CASSFVPRTWKESGANVLTF.

The gene calls are TRBV7-3 and TRBJ1-1; D unresolved. V was trimmed by 4 bases and J by 5 bases, leaving 20 bases between them. CDR3 size: 16 residues. Germline V gives CDR1 SGHTA, CDR2 FQGTGA. CDR3 region: CASSSLGLSTGTEAFF. CDR3 nucleotides: TGTGCCAGCAGCTCTCTGGGTCTATCGACGGGGACTGAAGCTTTCTTT. The full variable domain, rest sourced from reference TRBV7-3 and TRBJ1-1, is GAGVSQTPSNKVTEKGKYVELRCDPISGHTALYWYRQSLGQGPEFLIYFQGTGAADDSGLPNDRFFAVRPEGSVSTLKIQRTERGDSAVYLCASSSLGLSTGTEAFFGQGTRLTVV.

V usage is TRBV11-2 and J usage is TRBJ2-7; D unresolved. From germline, CDR1 is SGHAT and CDR2 FQNNGV. V was cut by 7 bases and J by 3 bases, with 13 bases left in between. CDR3 size: 13 residues. The CDR3 protein is CASNSQLDYEQYF. CDR3 nucleotide sequence: TGTGCCAGCAATTCTCAGCTAGACTACGAGCAGTACTTC.

The V and J genes are TRBV5-1 and TRBJ1-1; D unclear. The CDR3 extends over 13 amino acids. Trimming pared 7 bases from V and 1 base from J, leaving 11 bases between. Germline CDR1 and CDR2: SGHRS and YFSETQ. The CDR3 sequence is CASHSHQNTEAFF. CDR3 DNA sequence: TGCGCCAGCCACTCCCACCAGAACACTGAAGCTTTCTTT.

The CDR3 DNA is TGCGCCAGCAGCCAATATCGGACTACTGACAATGAGCAGTTCTTC. This translates into CASSQYRTTDNEQFF. V gene TRBV4-3 combines with J gene TRBJ2-1; tentatively, D is TRBD2 (6 bases). This CDR3 has 15 residues. Trimming pared 2 bases from V and 5 bases from J, leaving 13 bases between. Germline values: CDR1 LGHNA, CDR2 YSLEER.

V usage is TRBV11-2 and J usage is TRBJ1-2, with TRBD1 matching over 9 bases. The J segment lost 0 bases and the V segment lost 5 bases, leaving 1 base of the junction unmatched. Per the germline V gene, CDR1 is SGHAT and CDR2 is FQNNGV. The CDR3 has 14 amino acids. CDR3 DNA: TGTGCCAGCAGCAGGACAGGGGCTAACTATGGCTACACCTTC. Its protein product is CASSRTGANYGYTF. Based on the CDR3 plus reference TRBV11-2 and TRBJ1-2, the full variable domain is EAGVAQSPRYKIIEKRQSVAFWCNPISGHATLYWYQQILGQGPKLLIQFQNNGVVDDSQLPKDRFSAERLKGVDSTLKIQPAKLEDSAVYLCASSRTGANYGYTFGSGTRLTVV.